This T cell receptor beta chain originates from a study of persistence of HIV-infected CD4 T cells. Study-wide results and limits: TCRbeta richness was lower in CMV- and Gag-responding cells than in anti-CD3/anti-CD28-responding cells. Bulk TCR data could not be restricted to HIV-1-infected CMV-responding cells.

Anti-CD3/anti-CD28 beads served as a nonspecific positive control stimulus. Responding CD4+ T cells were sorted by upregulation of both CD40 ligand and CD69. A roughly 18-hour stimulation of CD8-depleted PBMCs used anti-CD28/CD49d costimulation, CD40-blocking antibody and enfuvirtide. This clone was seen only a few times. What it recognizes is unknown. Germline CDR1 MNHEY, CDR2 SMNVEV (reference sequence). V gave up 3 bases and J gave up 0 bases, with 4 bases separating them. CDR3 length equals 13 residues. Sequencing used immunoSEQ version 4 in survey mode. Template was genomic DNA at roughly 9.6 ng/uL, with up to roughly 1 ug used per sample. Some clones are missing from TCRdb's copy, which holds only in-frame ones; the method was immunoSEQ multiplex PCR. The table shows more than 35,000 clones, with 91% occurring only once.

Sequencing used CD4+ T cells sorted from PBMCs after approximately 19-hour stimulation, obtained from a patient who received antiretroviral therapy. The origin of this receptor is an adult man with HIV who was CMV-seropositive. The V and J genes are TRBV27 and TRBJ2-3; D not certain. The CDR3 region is CASSFRSTDTQYF. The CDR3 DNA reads TGTGCCAGCAGTTTTAGGAGCACAGATACGCAGTATTTT.